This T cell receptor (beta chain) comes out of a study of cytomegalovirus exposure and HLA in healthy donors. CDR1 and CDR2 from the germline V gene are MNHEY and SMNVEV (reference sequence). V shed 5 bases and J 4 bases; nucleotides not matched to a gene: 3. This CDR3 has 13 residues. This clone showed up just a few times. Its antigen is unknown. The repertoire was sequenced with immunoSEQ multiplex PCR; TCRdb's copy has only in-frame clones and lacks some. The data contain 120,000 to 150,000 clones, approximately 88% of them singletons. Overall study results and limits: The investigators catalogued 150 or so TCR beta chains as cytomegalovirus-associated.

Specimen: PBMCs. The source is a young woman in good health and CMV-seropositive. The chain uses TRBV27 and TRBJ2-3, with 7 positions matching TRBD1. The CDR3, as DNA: TGTGCCAGCAGTACCGGGACAGCAGATACGCAGTATTTT. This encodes CASSTGTADTQYF.